These 14 T cell receptor beta chains came from one sample sequenced in a study of cytomegalovirus exposure and HLA in healthy donors. 13 Jbeta primers and 60 Vbeta primers were used for the PCR. Measured with immunoSEQ multiplex PCR; TCRdb has only the in-frame clones, and not every one. The sample lists some 100,000 clones, around three quarters occurring once. The sequenced sample consisted of PBMCs. Receptor source: a female donor in good health and CMV-seronegative.

This chain connects TRBV12-5 to TRBJ1-1; 7 bases are shared with TRBD1. The germline V gene has CDR1 LGHNT and CDR2 FRNRAP. Trimming at V came to 1 base and at J to 5 bases, leaving 1 base not matched to a gene. CDR3 length: 13 residues. CDR3 region: CASGLDRGTEAFF. The CDR3, as DNA: TGTGCTAGTGGTTTGGACAGGGGAACTGAAGCTTTCTTT.

The chain is built from TRBV9 and TRBJ2-5; 8 bases are a match to TRBD2. Trimming took 0 bases from V and 5 from J; bases not matched to a gene: 6. This CDR3 comprises 15 residues. Per the germline V gene, CDR1 is SGDLS and CDR2 is YYNGEE. This chain's CDR3 is CASSVGTGGGETQYF. In DNA form, the CDR3 reads TGTGCCAGCAGCGTAGGAACCGGGGGGGGTGAGACCCAGTACTTC.

This chain connects TRBV7-9 to TRBJ1-4; D not resolved. From germline, CDR1 is SEHNR and CDR2 FQNEAQ (reference sequence). The CDR3 consists of 15 residues. Deletions cut 3 bases from V and 7 bases from J, with 15 bases between. The DNA for the CDR3 is TGTGCCAGCAGCTTCCCTGGGCCGAGAACTGAAAAACTGTTTTTT. As protein: CASSFPGPRTEKLFF. Full variable domain (outside the CDR3, taken from reference TRBV7-9 and TRBJ1-4): DTGVSQNPRHKITKRGQNVTFRCDPISEHNRLYWYRQTLGQGPEFLTYFQNEAQLEKSRLLSDRFSAERPKGSFSTLEIQRTEQGDSAMYLCASSFPGPRTEKLFFGSGTQLSVL.

The rearrangement uses TRBV9 and TRBJ2-7, with 9 bases fitting TRBD1. CDR1 and CDR2 from the germline V gene are SGDLS and YYNGEE. V dropped 3 bases and J dropped 7; count of bases not matched to a gene: 11. The CDR3 consists of 15 residues. CDR3 nucleotide sequence: TGTGCCAGCAGCGGTCACGGGACAGGGCTTAGAGAGCAGTACTTC. Its translation: CASSGHGTGLREQYF.

The J gene is TRBJ2-5, the V gene TRBV18, with 7 positions matching TRBD1. This CDR3 has 14 residues. The V gene's germline CDR1 is KGHSH and CDR2 LQKENI. V gave up 2 bases and J gave up 2 bases; unmatched junction bases: 2. The CDR3 loop is CASSPKDRQETQYF. Here the CDR3 DNA reads TGTGCCAGCTCACCAAAGGACAGGCAAGAGACCCAGTACTTC.

The rearrangement uses TRBV5-1 and TRBJ1-1; possible D gene TRBD1, 6 bases. Germline CDR1 SGHRS, CDR2 YFSETQ. This CDR3 spans 15 amino acids. The germline V and J ends were trimmed by 0 bases and 1 base, with 10 bases remaining between them. The CDR3 DNA is TGCGCCAGCAGCTTGGAAAGGGGGGGGAACACTGAAGCTTTCTTT. Translating it yields CASSLERGGNTEAFF.

The V and J genes are TRBV9 and TRBJ2-2; 8 bases align to TRBD2. CDR1 and CDR2 from the germline V gene are SGDLS and YYNGEE. The CDR3 is 15 amino acids. Trimming cost V 3 bases and J 4 bases; bases outside gene matches: 5. The CDR3 nucleotides read TGTGCCAGCAGCGACAGCGGGGGCCTCACCGGGGAGCTGTTTTTT. Protein sequence: CASSDSGGLTGELFF.

This clone was counted a single time. Different DNA sequences within this sample yield the same CDR3. The CDR3 nucleotides read TGTGCCAGCAGCGTAGACAGCGGGGCCCCCTACAATGAGCAGTTCTTC. It yields the protein CASSVDSGAPYNEQFF. The rearrangement uses TRBV9 and TRBJ2-1; TRBD2 aligns across 7 bases. This CDR3 contains 16 residues. V trimming: 0 bases; J trimming: 2 bases; junction bases outside the gene matches: 5. In germline, CDR1 is SGDLS, CDR2 YYNGEE.

This clone was picked up a small number of times. V usage is TRBV5-6 and J usage is TRBJ1-6, with unresolved D. CDR1 and CDR2 from the germline V gene are SGHDT and YYEEEE. The CDR3 length is 13 residues. The V and J ends lost 7 bases and 7 bases respectively, with 12 bases between them. The DNA of the CDR3 is TGTGCCAGCCGCGAAGCGTCCAATTCACCCCTCCACTTT. It specifies CASREASNSPLHF.

This clone showed up just a few times. This chain links TRBV13 with TRBJ1-1; D gene unclear. Trimming removed 5 bases from V and 5 bases from J, with 9 bases in between. Germline V gives CDR1 PRHDT, CDR2 FYEKMQ (reference sequence). CDR3 length: 12 residues. Written as DNA, the CDR3 is TGTGCCAGCAGCCGCGGCTTTACTGAAGCTTTCTTT. Encoded protein: CASSRGFTEAFF. Looking up the rest from reference TRBV13 and TRBJ1-1 gives the full variable domain: AAGVIQSPRHLIKEKRETATLKCYPIPRHDTVYWYQQGPGQDPQFLISFYEKMQSDKGSIPDRFSAQQFSDYHSELNMSSLELGDSALYFCASSRGFTEAFFGQGTRLTVV.

J is TRBJ1-6 and V is TRBV27, with no clear D. The germline V and J ends were trimmed by 8 bases and 10 bases, with 12 bases remaining between them. The CDR3 is made up of 12 amino acids. Germline V gene sequence: CDR1 MNHEY, CDR2 SMNVEV (reference sequence). CDR3: CASGFGGSPLHF. CDR3 DNA: TGTGCCAGCGGCTTTGGAGGGTCACCCCTCCACTTT.

V gene TRBV11-2 combines with J gene TRBJ1-2; tentative D call: TRBD1 (6 bases). Germline V gives CDR1 SGHAT, CDR2 FQNNGV. Trimming shortened V by 3 bases and J by 8 bases, and 16 bases separated the two germline ends. The CDR3 runs 14 residues. The CDR3 loop is CASSFEDQGLGYTF. The DNA of the CDR3 is TGTGCCAGCAGCTTTGAGGACCAGGGGCTGGGCTACACCTTC.

There are a few counts of this clone. The chain couples TRBV7-7 to TRBJ2-7, with D possibly being TRBD2 (5 bases). The CDR3 sequence is 13 residues long. V was clipped by 2 bases and J by 5 bases, with 10 bases between them. The germline V gene encodes CDR1 SSHAT and CDR2 FNYEAQ (reference sequence). Here the CDR3 DNA reads TGTGCCAGCAGCTTACGGGGTCCCGACGAGCAGTACTTC. It encodes CASSLRGPDEQYF.

The chain employs TRBV7-2 and TRBJ1-4, with D tentatively TRBD1 (6 bases). The CDR3 length is 14 residues. CDR1 and CDR2 from the germline V gene are SGHTA and FQGNSA. The ends were cut back, 5 bases at V and 8 bases at J, with 15 bases in the middle. Here the CDR3 DNA reads TGTGCCAGCAGCCCCTTGGGGGGGCTGGAAAAACTGTTTTTT. Encoded protein: CASSPLGGLEKLFF.